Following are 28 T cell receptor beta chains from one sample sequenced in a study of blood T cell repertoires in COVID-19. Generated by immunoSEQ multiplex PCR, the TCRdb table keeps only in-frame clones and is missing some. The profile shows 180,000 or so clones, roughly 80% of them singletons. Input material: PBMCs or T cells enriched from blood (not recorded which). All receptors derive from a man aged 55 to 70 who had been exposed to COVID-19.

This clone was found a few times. The CDR3 reads CASIRTDSYEQYF. The DNA for the CDR3 is TGTGCCAGCATCCGAACAGATTCCTACGAGCAGTACTTC. The chain employs TRBV2 and TRBJ2-7; no firm D call. V dropped 7 bases and J dropped 1 base, with 11 bases sitting between them. The CDR3 has 13 residues. Germline V CDR1 and CDR2: SNHLY, FYNNEI.

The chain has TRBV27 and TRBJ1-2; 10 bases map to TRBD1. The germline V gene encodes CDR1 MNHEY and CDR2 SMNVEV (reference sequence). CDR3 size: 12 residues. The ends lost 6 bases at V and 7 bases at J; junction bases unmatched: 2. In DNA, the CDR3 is TGTGCCAGCAGGGGACAGGGGTCTGGCTACACCTTC. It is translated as CASRGQGSGYTF.

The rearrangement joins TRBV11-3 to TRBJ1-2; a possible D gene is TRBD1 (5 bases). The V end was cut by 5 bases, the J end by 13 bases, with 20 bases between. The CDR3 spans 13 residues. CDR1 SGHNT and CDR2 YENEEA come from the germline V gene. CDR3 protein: CASSPDGGAAPTF. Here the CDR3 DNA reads TGTGCCAGCAGCCCGGACGGTGGGGCGGCCCCCACCTTC.

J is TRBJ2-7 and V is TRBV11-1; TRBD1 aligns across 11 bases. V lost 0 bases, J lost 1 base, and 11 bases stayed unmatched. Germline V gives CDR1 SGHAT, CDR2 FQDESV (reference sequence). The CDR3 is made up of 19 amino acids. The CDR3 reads CASSLAILGQGVLSYEQYF. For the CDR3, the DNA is TGTGCCAGCAGCTTAGCGATCCTGGGACAGGGGGTTCTGTCCTACGAGCAGTACTTC.

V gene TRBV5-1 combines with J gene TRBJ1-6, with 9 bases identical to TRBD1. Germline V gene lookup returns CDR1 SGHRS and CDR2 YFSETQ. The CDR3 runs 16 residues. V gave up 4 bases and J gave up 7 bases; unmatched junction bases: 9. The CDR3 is CASSREPGQGNSPLHF. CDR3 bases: TGCGCCAGCAGCAGAGAACCGGGACAGGGAAATTCACCCCTCCACTTT.

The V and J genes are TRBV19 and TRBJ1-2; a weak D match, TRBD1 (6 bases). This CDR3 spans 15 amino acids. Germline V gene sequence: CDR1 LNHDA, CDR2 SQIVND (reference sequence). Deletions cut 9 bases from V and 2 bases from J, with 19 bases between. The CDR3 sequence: CASGIYGQPNYGYTF. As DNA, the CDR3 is TGTGCCAGCGGTATATACGGACAGCCAAACTATGGCTACACCTTC.

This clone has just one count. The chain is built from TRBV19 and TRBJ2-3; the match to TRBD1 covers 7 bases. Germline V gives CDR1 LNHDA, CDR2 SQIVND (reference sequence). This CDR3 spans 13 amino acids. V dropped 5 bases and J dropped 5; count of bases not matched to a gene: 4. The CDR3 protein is CASSVPGGDTQYF. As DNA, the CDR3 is TGTGCCAGTAGTGTCCCAGGGGGAGATACGCAGTATTTT.

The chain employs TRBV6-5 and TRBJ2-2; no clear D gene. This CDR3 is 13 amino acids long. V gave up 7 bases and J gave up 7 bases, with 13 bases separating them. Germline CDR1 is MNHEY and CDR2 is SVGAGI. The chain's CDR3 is CASIAPPGGELFF. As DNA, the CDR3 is TGTGCCAGCATCGCGCCCCCTGGCGGGGAGCTGTTTTTT.

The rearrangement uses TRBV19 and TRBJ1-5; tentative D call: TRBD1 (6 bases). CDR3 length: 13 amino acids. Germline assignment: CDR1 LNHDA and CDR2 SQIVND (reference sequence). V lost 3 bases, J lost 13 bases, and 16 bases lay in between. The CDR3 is CASSIPAGGAQHF. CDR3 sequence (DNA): TGTGCCAGTAGTATCCCGGCGGGGGGCGCGCAGCATTTT.

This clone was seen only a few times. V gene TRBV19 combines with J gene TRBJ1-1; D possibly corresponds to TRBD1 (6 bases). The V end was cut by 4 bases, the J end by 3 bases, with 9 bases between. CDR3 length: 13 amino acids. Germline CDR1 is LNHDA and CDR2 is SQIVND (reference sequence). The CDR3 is CASSTDRYTEAFF. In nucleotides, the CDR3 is TGTGCCAGTAGTACCGACAGGTACACTGAAGCTTTCTTT.

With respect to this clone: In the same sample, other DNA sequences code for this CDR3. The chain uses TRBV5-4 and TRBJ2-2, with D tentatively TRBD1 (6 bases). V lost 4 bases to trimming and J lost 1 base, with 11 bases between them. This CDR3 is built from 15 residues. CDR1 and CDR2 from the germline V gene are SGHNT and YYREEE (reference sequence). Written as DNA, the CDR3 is TGTGCCAGCAGCGCCGGGACATTGAACACCGGGGAGCTGTTTTTT. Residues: CASSAGTLNTGELFF.

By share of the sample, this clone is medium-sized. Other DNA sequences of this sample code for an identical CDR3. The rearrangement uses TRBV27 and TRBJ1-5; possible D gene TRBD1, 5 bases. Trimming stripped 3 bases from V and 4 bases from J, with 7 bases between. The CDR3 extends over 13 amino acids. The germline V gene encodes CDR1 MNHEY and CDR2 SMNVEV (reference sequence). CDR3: CASSLRGNQPQHF. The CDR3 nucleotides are TGTGCCAGCAGTTTGCGGGGGAATCAGCCCCAGCATTTT.

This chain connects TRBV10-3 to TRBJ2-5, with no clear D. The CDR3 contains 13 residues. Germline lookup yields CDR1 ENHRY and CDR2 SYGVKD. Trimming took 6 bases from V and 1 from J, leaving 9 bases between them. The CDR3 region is CAIRTELQETQYF. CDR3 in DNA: TGTGCCATCAGGACGGAGCTCCAAGAGACCCAGTACTTC.

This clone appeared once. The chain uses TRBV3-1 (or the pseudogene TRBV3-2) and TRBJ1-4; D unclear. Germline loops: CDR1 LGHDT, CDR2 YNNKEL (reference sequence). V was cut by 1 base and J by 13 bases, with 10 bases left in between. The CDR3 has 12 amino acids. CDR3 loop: CASSQGGLGLFF. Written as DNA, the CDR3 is TGTGCCAGCAGCCAAGGAGGTTTAGGACTGTTTTTT.

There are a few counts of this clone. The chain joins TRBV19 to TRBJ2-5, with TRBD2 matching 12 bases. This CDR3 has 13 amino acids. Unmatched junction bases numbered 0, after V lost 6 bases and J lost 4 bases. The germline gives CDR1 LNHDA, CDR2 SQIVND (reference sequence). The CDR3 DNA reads TGTGCCAGTAGGACTAGCGGGAGAGAGACCCAGTACTTC. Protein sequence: CASRTSGRETQYF.

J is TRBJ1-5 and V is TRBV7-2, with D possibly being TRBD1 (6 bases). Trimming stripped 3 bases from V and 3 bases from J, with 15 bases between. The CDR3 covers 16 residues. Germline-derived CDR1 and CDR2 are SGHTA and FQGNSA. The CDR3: CASSFLLRGFNQPQHF. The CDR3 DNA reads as TGTGCCAGCAGCTTCTTACTAAGGGGGTTCAATCAGCCCCAGCATTTT.

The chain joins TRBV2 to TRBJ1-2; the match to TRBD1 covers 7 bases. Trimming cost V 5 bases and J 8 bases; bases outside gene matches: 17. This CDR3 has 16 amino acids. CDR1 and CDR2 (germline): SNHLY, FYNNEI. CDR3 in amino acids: CASSRDSSRRKDGYTF. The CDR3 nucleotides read TGTGCCAGCAGTCGGGACAGCTCACGGCGGAAAGACGGCTACACCTTC.

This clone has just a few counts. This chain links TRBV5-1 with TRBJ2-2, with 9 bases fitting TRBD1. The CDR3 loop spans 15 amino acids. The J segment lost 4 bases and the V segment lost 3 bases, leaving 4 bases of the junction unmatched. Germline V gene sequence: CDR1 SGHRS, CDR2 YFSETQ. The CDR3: CASSSPGQGTGELFF. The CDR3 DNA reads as TGCGCCAGCAGCTCCCCGGGACAGGGCACCGGGGAGCTGTTTTTT.

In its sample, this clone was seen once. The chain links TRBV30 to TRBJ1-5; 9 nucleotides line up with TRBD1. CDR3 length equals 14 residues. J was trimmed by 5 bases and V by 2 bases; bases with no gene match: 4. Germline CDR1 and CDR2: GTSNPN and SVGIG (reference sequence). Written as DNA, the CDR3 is TGTGCCTGGAGTCAGGGGACAGGGCATCAGCCCCAGCATTTT. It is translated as CAWSQGTGHQPQHF.

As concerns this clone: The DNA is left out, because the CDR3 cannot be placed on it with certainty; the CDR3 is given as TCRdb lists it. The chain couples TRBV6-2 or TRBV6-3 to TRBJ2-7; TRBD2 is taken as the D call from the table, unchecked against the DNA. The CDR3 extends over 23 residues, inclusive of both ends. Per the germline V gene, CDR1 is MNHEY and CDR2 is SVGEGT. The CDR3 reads CASSPKPTSGGSPTSSTSHEQYF.

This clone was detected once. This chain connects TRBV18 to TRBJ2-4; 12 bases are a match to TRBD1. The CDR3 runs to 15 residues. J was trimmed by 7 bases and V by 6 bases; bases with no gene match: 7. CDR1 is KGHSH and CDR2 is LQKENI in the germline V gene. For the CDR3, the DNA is TGTGCCAGCTCCGATGGGACAGGGGGCAAGAACATTCAGTACTTC. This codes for CASSDGTGGKNIQYF.

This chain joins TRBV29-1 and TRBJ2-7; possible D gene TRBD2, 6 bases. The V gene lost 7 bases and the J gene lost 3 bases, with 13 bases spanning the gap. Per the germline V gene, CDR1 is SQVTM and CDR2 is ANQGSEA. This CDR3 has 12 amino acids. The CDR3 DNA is TGCAGCGGGACGGTTAGCGGCTACGAGCAGTACTTC. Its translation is CSGTVSGYEQYF.

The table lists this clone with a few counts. The chain's CDR3 is CASSEGRGSPLHF. The CDR3 nucleotides are TGTGCCAGCAGTGAAGGGAGGGGATCACCCCTCCACTTT. This chain connects TRBV6-4 to TRBJ1-6, with D maybe TRBD1 (5 bases). The CDR3 spans 13 residues. Trimming cost V 3 bases and J 10 bases, with 10 bases left between them. Germline V gives CDR1 MRHNA, CDR2 SNTAGT.

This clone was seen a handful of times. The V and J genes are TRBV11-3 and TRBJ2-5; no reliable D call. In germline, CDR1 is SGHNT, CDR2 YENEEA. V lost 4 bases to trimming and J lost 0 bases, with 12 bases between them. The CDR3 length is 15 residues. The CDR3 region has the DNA TGTGCCAGCAGCTCCCAACTACCGTACCAAGAGACCCAGTACTTC. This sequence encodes CASSSQLPYQETQYF. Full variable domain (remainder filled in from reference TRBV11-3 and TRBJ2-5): EAGVVQSPRYKIIEKKQPVAFWCNPISGHNTLYWYLQNLGQGPELLIRYENEEAVDDSQLPKDRFSAERLKGVDSTLKIQPAELGDSAVYLCASSSQLPYQETQYFGPGTRLLVL.

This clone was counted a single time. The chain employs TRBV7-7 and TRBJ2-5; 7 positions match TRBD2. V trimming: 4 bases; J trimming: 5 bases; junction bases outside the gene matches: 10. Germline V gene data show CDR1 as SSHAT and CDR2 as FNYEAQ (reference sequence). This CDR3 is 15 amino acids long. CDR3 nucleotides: TGTGCCAGCAGCTCTTCTAGCGGTCCGAGGGAGACCCAGTACTTC. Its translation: CASSSSSGPRETQYF.

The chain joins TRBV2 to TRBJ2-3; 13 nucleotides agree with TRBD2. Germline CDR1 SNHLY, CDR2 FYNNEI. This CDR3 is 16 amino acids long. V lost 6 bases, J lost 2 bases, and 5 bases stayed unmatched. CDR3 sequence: CASRRGLAGYTDTQYF. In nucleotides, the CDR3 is TGTGCCAGCAGGAGGGGACTAGCGGGATACACAGATACGCAGTATTTT.

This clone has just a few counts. The CDR3 nucleotides read TGTGCCAGCTCACCGGGGACAGGGGTACTCAATCAGCCCCAGCATTTT. It translates to CASSPGTGVLNQPQHF. The chain has TRBV18 and TRBJ1-5; 10 bases are a match to TRBD1. Germline V gene sequence: CDR1 KGHSH, CDR2 LQKENI. The CDR3 is made up of 16 amino acids. J was trimmed by 3 bases and V by 3 bases; bases with no gene match: 5.

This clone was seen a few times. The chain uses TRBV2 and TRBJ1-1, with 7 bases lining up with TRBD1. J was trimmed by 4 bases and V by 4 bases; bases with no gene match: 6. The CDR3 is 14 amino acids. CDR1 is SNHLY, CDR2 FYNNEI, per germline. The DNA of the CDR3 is TGTGCCAGCAGTGTTATAGGGGGCTCCACTGAAGCTTTCTTT. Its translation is CASSVIGGSTEAFF.